This T cell receptor beta chain was captured by sequencing in a study of T cells in localized non-small cell lung cancer. In regard to this clone: Its antigen is as yet unknown.

Looked up from germline, CDR1 is KGHSH and CDR2 is LQKENI. The length of the CDR3 is 17 residues. V lost 5 bases, J lost 5 bases, and 11 bases stayed unmatched. General study findings and limits: When the top 100 tumor clones were examined, a median around 58 of them also appeared in the adjacent lung, which was paired and uninvolved. Because researchers sequenced only one region of the tumor, heterogeneity is still possible. In uninvolved adjacent lung, T cell clonality reached its highest value, exceeding tumor.

Sequencing was performed with immunoSEQ multiplex PCR; in TCRdb, only in-frame clones are kept and a portion is missing. Seen here are around 64,000 clones, just over 90% observed once, and the top ten hold about 20%. The chain is built from TRBV18 and TRBJ2-2; TRBD2 aligns across 10 bases. Source: peripheral blood, taken before any cancer treatment. The clonotype originates from a man between 40 and 69 years old with stage I lung adenocarcinoma. The CDR3 DNA sequence: TGTGCCAGCTCAGCCAACCTAGCGGGAGATGCAACCGGGGAGCTGTTTTTT. Its protein is CASSANLAGDATGELFF.